These 20 T cell receptor beta chains were sequenced from one sample in a study of T cells in Graves' hyperthyroidism and ophthalmopathy. What was amplified from RNA transcripts were TCR beta CDR3 regions. When the TCR CDR3 underwent first-round RT-PCR, the HTBI primer set was used. TCRdb called the multiplex PCR reads again in MiXCR, with one record for every CDR3 protein. The data show 300,000 to 500,000 distinct CDR3 sequences, approximately 15% seen once. The material sequenced was blood. The receptors shown here come from a woman aged 25 to 39 with Graves' hyperthyroidism.

In this sample, this clonotype turned up many times. The chain is built from TRBV2 and TRBJ2-7; perhaps TRBD1 as D (6 bases). Germline loops: CDR1 SNHLY, CDR2 FYNNEI. There are 15 residues in the CDR3. V was shortened by 2 bases and J by 3 bases, with 14 bases between the two germline ends. In DNA, the CDR3 is TGTGCCAGCAGTGAAAAGCCAGGGGAGCTCTACGAGCAGTACTTC. It codes for CASSEKPGELYEQYF.

The rearrangement joins TRBV19 to TRBJ1-5; D uncertain. This CDR3 contains 13 residues. Germline V gene sequence: CDR1 LNHDA, CDR2 SQIVND (reference sequence). With 3 bases removed from V and 3 bases from J, the gap between germline ends came to 6 bases. As DNA, the CDR3 is TGTGCCAGTAGTATCAGATTCAATCAGCCCCAGCATTTT. Translating it yields CASSIRFNQPQHF.

The CDR3 protein is CASSQQVDTGELFF. CDR3 sequence (DNA): TGCGCCAGCAGCCAGCAAGTAGACACCGGGGAGCTGTTTTTT. The V call is TRBV4-1, the J call TRBJ2-2; D is unclear. Trimming pared 3 bases from V and 3 bases from J, leaving 8 bases between. This CDR3 has 14 residues. CDR1 is MGHRA, CDR2 YSYEKL, per germline.

Many counts were recorded for this clonotype. This chain joins TRBV6-1 and TRBJ2-7; 7 bases align to TRBD1. This CDR3 comprises 13 residues. The V segment lost 7 bases and the J segment 0 bases; nucleotides outside the gene matches: 3. The germline gives CDR1 MNHNS, CDR2 SASEGT. The CDR3 is CASKGQNSYEQYF. Here the CDR3 DNA reads TGTGCCAGCAAGGGACAGAACTCCTACGAGCAGTACTTC.

There are a few counts of this clonotype. This chain connects TRBV29-1 to TRBJ2-7; 7 nucleotides line up with TRBD1. The CDR3 spans 12 residues. Trimming removed 6 bases from V and 2 bases from J; junction bases left unmatched: 4. CDR1 is SQVTM, CDR2 ANQGSEA, per germline. The CDR3 loop is CSVQTGTYEQYF. The CDR3 nucleotides are TGCAGCGTACAGACAGGGACCTACGAGCAGTACTTC.

The table lists this clonotype with many counts. The V and J genes are TRBV7-9 and TRBJ2-1; D possibly corresponds to TRBD2 (5 bases). CDR1 is SEHNR and CDR2 is FQNEAQ in the germline V gene (reference sequence). This CDR3 has 13 residues. V was clipped by 1 base and J by 10 bases, with 11 bases between them. CDR3 protein: CASSLDGPGEQFF. CDR3 DNA sequence: TGTGCCAGCAGCTTAGACGGCCCGGGAGAGCAGTTCTTC.

This chain connects TRBV2 to TRBJ2-2, with TRBD2 as a possible D gene (5 bases). Germline V gene data show CDR1 as SNHLY and CDR2 as FYNNEI. Trimming pared 9 bases from V and 4 bases from J, leaving 15 bases between. This CDR3 has 14 amino acids. CDR3 nucleotide sequence: TGTGCCAGTACGTGGGAGTCAGGCACCGGGGAGCTGTTTTTT. This gives the protein CASTWESGTGELFF.

This rearrangement joins TRBV5-1 to TRBJ2-5, with 14 bases identical to TRBD2. The CDR3 is 15 amino acids. CDR1 SGHRS and CDR2 YFSETQ come from the germline V gene. V dropped 2 bases and J dropped 4; count of bases not matched to a gene: 1. In nucleotides, the CDR3 is TGCGCCAGCAGCTTCGGGACTAGCGGGAGAGAGACCCAGTACTTC. Its protein is CASSFGTSGRETQYF.

This chain joins TRBV5-1 and TRBJ1-4; weak D call: TRBD1 (5 bases). Germline CDR1 SGHRS, CDR2 YFSETQ. The length of the CDR3 is 16 residues. V gave up 1 base and J gave up 7 bases, with 17 bases separating them. The CDR3 loop is CASSLFPGASSEKLFF. CDR3 in DNA: TGCGCCAGCAGCTTGTTTCCTGGGGCGTCTAGTGAAAAACTGTTTTTT.

This clonotype was detected many times. This rearrangement joins TRBV5-1 to TRBJ1-5, with TRBD1 matching 7 bases. The CDR3 totals 15 residues. Germline V lookup: CDR1 SGHRS, CDR2 YFSETQ. V gave up 4 bases and J gave up 7 bases; unmatched junction bases: 11. The CDR3 is CASSPSTGVGQPQHF. CDR3 nucleotides: TGCGCCAGCAGCCCTAGCACAGGGGTGGGGCAGCCCCAGCATTTT.

This clonotype has at least ten counts. V usage is TRBV20-1 and J usage is TRBJ2-7; 9 bases are a match to TRBD2. This CDR3 comprises 13 residues. Germline lookup yields CDR1 DFQATT and CDR2 SNEGSKA (reference sequence). Trimming at V came to 5 bases and at J to 4 bases, leaving 6 bases not matched to a gene. The CDR3 DNA reads TGCAGTGCTGAAAGAAGCGGGAGGTACGAGCAGTACTTC. Its translation is CSAERSGRYEQYF.

This clonotype has just a few counts. The V gene is TRBV29-1, the J gene TRBJ1-1, with D possibly matching TRBD1 (5 bases). Germline CDR1 reads SQVTM; CDR2 reads ANQGSEA. The length of the CDR3 is 13 residues. The germline V and J ends were trimmed by 2 bases and 4 bases, with 11 bases remaining between them. In nucleotides, the CDR3 is TGCAGCGTTGAAAGGAAGGGGCTCACTGAAGCTTTCTTT. Encoded protein: CSVERKGLTEAFF. Based on the CDR3 plus reference TRBV29-1 and TRBJ1-1, the full variable domain is SAVISQKPSRDICQRGTSLTIQCQVDSQVTMMFWYRQQPGQSLTLIATANQGSEATYESGFVIDKFPISRPNLTFSTLTVSNMSPEDSSIYLCSVERKGLTEAFFGQGTRLTVV.

The chain recombines TRBV28 with TRBJ1-3; weak D call: TRBD1 (6 bases). The CDR3 sequence is 17 residues long. V gave up 6 bases and J gave up 4 bases, with 22 bases separating them. Germline CDR1 reads MDHEN; CDR2 reads SYDVKM. The CDR3 bases are TGTGCCAGCAGATTTAACACAGGGAGGGGATTCGGAAACACCATATATTTT. It encodes CASRFNTGRGFGNTIYF.

The sample holds many counts of this clonotype. The J gene is TRBJ2-7, the V gene TRBV12-3 or TRBV12-4; D perhaps matches TRBD2 (5 bases). CDR3 length equals 12 residues. Deletions cut 6 bases from V and 4 bases from J, with 10 bases between. In nucleotides, the CDR3 is TGTGCCAGCAGCAATGGACTGTACGAGCAGTACTTC. This codes for CASSNGLYEQYF.

The sample holds a few counts of this clonotype. Given a much more abundant clone one base away, this may be a read error. The chain joins TRBV18 to TRBJ2-1, with D possibly being TRBD2 (6 bases). Trimming took 7 bases from V and 1 from J, leaving 14 bases between them. Per the germline V gene, CDR1 is KGHSH and CDR2 is LQKENI. The CDR3 contains 15 residues. The CDR3 bases are TGTGCCAGCTTATCTCTAGCGCAGTCCTACAATGAGCAGTTCTTC. As protein: CASLSLAQSYNEQFF. The complete variable domain, with remaining parts taken from reference TRBV18 and TRBJ2-1, reads NAGVMQNPRHLVRRRGQEARLRCSPMKGHSHVYWYRQLPEEGLKFMVYLQKENIIDESGMPKERFSAEFPKEGPSILRIQQVVRGDSAAYFCASLSLAQSYNEQFFGPGTRLTVL.

A remark on this clonotype: This may arise from a read error, as a much more abundant clone is one base away. The genes are TRBV5-1 and TRBJ2-1; 10 positions agree with TRBD1. The germline V gene has CDR1 SGHRS and CDR2 YFSETQ. This CDR3 comprises 15 residues. CDR3 sequence (DNA): TGCGCCAGCAGCTTGGCGACAGGGGGCCGGAATGAGCAGCTCTTC. Translated: CASSLATGGRNEQLF.

In its sample, this clonotype was seen many times. The V and J genes are TRBV4-1 and TRBJ2-5, with TRBD2 matching over 13 bases. Germline values: CDR1 MGHRA, CDR2 YSYEKL. There are 17 residues in the CDR3. The ends lost 1 base at V and 4 bases at J; junction bases unmatched: 6. CDR3 region: CASSQALAGGPGETQYF. The DNA for the CDR3 is TGCGCCAGCAGCCAAGCACTAGCGGGAGGGCCGGGAGAGACCCAGTACTTC.

The V and J genes are TRBV4-2 and TRBJ1-5, with TRBD1 matching 7 bases. The CDR3 runs 15 residues. V lost 0 bases to trimming and J lost 7 bases; unmatched junction nucleotides: 6. Germline CDR1 LGHNA, CDR2 YNFKEQ. The CDR3 sequence is CASSQDPGGVQPQHF. DNA of the CDR3: TGTGCCAGCAGCCAAGATCCAGGGGGAGTGCAGCCCCAGCATTTT.

Concerning this clonotype: A read error may be the cause here, since a much bigger clone is one base away. V and J are TRBV6-1 and TRBJ2-7, with 9 nucleotides matching TRBD1. CDR1 and CDR2 (germline): MNHNS, SASEGT. The CDR3 is 16 residues long. CDR3 region: CASSRGGGQGGYEQCF. The CDR3, as DNA: TGTGCCAGCAGTCGAGGGGGGGGACAGGGAGGCTACGAGCAGTGCTTC.

This clonotype has ten or more counts. The gene calls are TRBV20-1 and TRBJ2-3, with 11 bases lining up with TRBD2. Losses at the gene ends were 3 bases for V and 3 bases for J; bases not matched to a gene: 2. This CDR3 contains 14 residues. The germline V gene encodes CDR1 DFQATT and CDR2 SNEGSKA (reference sequence). Here the CDR3 DNA reads TGCAGTGCTAGGCTAGCGGGAGGTACAGATACGCAGTATTTT. Its protein product is CSARLAGGTDTQYF.